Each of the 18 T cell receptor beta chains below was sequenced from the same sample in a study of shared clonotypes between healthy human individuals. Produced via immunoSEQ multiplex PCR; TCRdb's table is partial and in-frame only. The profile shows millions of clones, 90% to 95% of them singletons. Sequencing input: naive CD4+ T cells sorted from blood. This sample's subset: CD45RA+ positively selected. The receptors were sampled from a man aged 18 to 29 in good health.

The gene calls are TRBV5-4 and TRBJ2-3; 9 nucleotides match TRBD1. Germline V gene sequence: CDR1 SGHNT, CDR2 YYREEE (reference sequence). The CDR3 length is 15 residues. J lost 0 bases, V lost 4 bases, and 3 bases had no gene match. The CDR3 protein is CASSAGQGSTDTQYF. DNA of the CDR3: TGTGCCAGCAGCGCCGGACAGGGGAGCACAGATACGCAGTATTTT.

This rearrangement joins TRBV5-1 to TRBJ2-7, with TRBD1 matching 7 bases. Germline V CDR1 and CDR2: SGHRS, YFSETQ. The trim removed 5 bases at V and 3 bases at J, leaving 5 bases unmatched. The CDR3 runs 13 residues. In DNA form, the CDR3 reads TGCGCCAGCAGAAAGGGACAGCTCTACGAGCAGTACTTC. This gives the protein CASRKGQLYEQYF.

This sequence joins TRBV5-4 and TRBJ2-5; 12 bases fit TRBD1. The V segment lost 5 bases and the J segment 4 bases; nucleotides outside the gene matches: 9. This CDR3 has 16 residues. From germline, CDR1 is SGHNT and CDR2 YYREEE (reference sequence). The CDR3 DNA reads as TGTGCCAGCAGTTCTCCGGGACAGGGGGCAGGAGAGACCCAGTACTTC. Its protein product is CASSSPGQGAGETQYF.

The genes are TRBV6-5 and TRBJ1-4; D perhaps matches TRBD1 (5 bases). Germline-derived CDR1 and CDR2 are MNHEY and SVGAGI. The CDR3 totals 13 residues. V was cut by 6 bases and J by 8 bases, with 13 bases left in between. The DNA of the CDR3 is TGTGCCAGCAGCGGCGGACGGGGCGAAAAACTGTTTTTT. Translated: CASSGGRGEKLFF.

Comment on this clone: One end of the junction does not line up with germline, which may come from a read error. CDR3 in amino acids: CSVSRDSGTRVF. CDR3 nucleotides: TGCAGCGTTTCCCGCGATTCCGGGACACGGGTCTTT. J is TRBJ1-1 and V is TRBV29-1; D may be TRBD1 (6 bases). The CDR3 has 12 amino acids. Germline lookup yields CDR1 SQVTM and CDR2 ANQGSEA.

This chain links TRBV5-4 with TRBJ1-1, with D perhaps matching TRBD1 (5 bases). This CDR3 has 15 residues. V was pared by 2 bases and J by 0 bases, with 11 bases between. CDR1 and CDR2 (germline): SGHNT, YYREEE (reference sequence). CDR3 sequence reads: CASSLPGNLNTEAFF. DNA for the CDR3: TGTGCCAGCAGCTTACCAGGGAATTTGAACACTGAAGCTTTCTTT.

CDR3 sequence (DNA): TGTGCCAGCTCACCACCCTTGACGATGAACACTGAAGCTTTCTTT. It encodes CASSPPLTMNTEAFF. This chain links TRBV18 with TRBJ1-1; D remains ambiguous. The CDR3 runs to 15 residues. Trimming left V 0 bases short and J 0 bases short, with 8 bases between. Germline CDR1 is KGHSH and CDR2 is LQKENI.

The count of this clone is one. CDR3 nucleotide sequence: TGTGCCAGCAGTGAAGTTAGCGGGGGGTTCAATGAGCAGTTCTTC. The encoded protein is CASSEVSGGFNEQFF. This chain uses TRBV2 with TRBJ2-1; 10 bases are a match to TRBD2. The germline V gene encodes CDR1 SNHLY and CDR2 FYNNEI. The V gene end was trimmed by 1 base and the J gene end by 6 bases; junction bases not matched to a gene: 3. The CDR3 length is 15 residues.

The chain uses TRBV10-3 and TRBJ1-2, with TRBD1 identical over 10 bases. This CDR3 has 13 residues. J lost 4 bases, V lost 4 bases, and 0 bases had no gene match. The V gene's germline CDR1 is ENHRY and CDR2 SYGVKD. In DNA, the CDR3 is TGTGCCATCAGTGGACAGGGGGCCTATGGCTACACCTTC. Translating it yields CAISGQGAYGYTF.

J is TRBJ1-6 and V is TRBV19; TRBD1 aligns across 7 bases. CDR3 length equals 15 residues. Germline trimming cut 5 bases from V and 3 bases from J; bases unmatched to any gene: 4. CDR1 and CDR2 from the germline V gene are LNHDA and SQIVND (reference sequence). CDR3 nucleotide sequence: TGTGCCAGTAGTTCACAGGGGATCTATAATTCACCCCTCCACTTT. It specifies CASSSQGIYNSPLHF.

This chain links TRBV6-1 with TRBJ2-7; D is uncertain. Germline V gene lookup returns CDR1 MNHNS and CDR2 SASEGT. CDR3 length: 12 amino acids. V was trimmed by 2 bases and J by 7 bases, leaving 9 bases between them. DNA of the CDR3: TGTGCCAGCAGTGAATATCCCGGGGAGCAGTACTTC. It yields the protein CASSEYPGEQYF.

The CDR3 spells CAWTATVNYGYTF. CDR3 nucleotides: TGTGCCTGGACCGCGACGGTAAACTATGGCTACACCTTC. The chain carries TRBV30 and TRBJ1-2; D is ambiguous. Germline V gives CDR1 GTSNPN, CDR2 SVGIG (reference sequence). The CDR3 is 13 residues long. Trimming took off 4 bases at V and 2 bases at J, with 11 bases between the two ends.

In DNA form, the CDR3 reads TGTGCCAGTAGTGCGCCCTTTCATACAGGGGGCGCGGTTACGCAGTATTTT. Translating it yields CASSAPFHTGGAVTQYF. The chain couples TRBV19 to TRBJ2-3; the match to TRBD1 covers 9 bases. The CDR3 consists of 17 residues. Trimming removed 5 bases from V and 8 bases from J; junction bases left unmatched: 17. Per germline, CDR1 LNHDA and CDR2 SQIVND (reference sequence).

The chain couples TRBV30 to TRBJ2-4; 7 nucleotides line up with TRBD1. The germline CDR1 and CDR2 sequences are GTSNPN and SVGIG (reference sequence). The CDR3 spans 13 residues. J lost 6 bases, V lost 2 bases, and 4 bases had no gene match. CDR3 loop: CAWSIRGRNIQYF. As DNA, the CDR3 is TGTGCCTGGAGTATCAGGGGGAGAAACATTCAGTACTTC. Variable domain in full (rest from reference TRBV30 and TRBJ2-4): SQTIHQWPATLVQPVGSPLSLECTVEGTSNPNLYWYRQAAGRGLQLLFYSVGIGQISSEVPQNLSASRPQDRQFILSSKKLLLSDSGFYLCAWSIRGRNIQYFGAGTRLSVL.

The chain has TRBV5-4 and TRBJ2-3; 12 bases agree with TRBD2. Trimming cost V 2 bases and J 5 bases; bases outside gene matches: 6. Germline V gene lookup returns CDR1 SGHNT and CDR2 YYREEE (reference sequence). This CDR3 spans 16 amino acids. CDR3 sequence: CASSLPSGGAVDTQYF. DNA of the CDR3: TGTGCCAGCAGCTTACCTAGCGGGGGGGCCGTAGATACGCAGTATTTT.

The CDR3 DNA reads as TGTGCCAGCAGTGAACTTGACTTGGCAGCCCAAGAATACTATGGCTACACCTTC. Encoded protein: CASSELDLAAQEYYGYTF. The chain links TRBV2 to TRBJ1-2; D is uncertain. The germline CDR1 and CDR2 sequences are SNHLY and FYNNEI. With 2 bases removed from V and 3 bases from J, the gap between germline ends came to 22 bases. CDR3 length equals 18 residues. The full variable domain, with the rest looked up from reference TRBV2 and TRBJ1-2, is EPEVTQTPSHQVTQMGQEVILRCVPISNHLYFYWYRQILGQKVEFLVSFYNNEISEKSEIFDDQFSVERPDGSNFTLKIRSTKLEDSAMYFCASSELDLAAQEYYGYTFGSGTRLTVV.

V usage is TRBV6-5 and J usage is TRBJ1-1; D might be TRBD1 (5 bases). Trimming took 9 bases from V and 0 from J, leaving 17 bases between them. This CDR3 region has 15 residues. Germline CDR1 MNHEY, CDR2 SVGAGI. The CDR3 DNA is TGTGCCAGTACCCAGACGGGGGGTATGAACACTGAAGCTTTCTTT. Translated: CASTQTGGMNTEAFF.

The CDR3 region is CASRALAGASRGTDTQYF. The CDR3 nucleotides read TGTGCCAGCAGAGCACTAGCGGGGGCTTCTCGAGGCACAGATACGCAGTATTTT. The rearrangement joins TRBV11-2 to TRBJ2-3; the match to TRBD2 covers 11 bases. Germline V CDR1 and CDR2: SGHAT, FQNNGV. The CDR3 contains 18 residues. V dropped 6 bases and J dropped 1; count of bases not matched to a gene: 12.